The 19 T cell receptor beta chains presented below share a single source sample, sequenced in a study of shared T cell receptors in the human thymus. The repertoire was sequenced with immunoSEQ multiplex PCR; TCRdb's copy has only in-frame clones and lacks some. The data show some 760,000 clones, roughly 85% seen once. The data were also submitted as part of a second study, on human thymus T cells.

The specimen was thymocytes. Every receptor here comes from a girl under three years old with a congenital heart defect.

The chain employs TRBV7-9 and TRBJ1-2, with D possibly matching TRBD1 (5 bases). The V gene lost 1 base and the J gene lost 0 bases, with 6 bases spanning the gap. Germline V gene lookup returns CDR1 SEHNR and CDR2 FQNEAQ (reference sequence). The CDR3 spans 14 residues. CDR3 residues: CASSLGQPNYGYTF. For the CDR3, the DNA is TGTGCCAGCAGCTTAGGACAGCCTAACTATGGCTACACCTTC.

This chain uses TRBV4-1 with TRBJ1-3; no clear D gene. The germline V gene has CDR1 MGHRA and CDR2 YSYEKL. The V end lost 4 bases, the J end lost 0 bases, and 13 bases lay between the germline ends. This CDR3 is 16 amino acids long. CDR3 sequence reads: CASSPRGDHSGNTIYF. The DNA for the CDR3 is TGCGCCAGCAGCCCCCGTGGAGACCACTCTGGAAACACCATATATTTT.

V gene TRBV14 combines with J gene TRBJ2-7, with 7 positions matching TRBD2. The germline gives CDR1 SGHDN, CDR2 FVKESK. Germline trimming cut 1 base from V and 3 bases from J; bases unmatched to any gene: 3. CDR3 size: 14 residues. As DNA, the CDR3 is TGTGCCAGCAGCCAAGGTGGACTAGTCTACGAGCAGTACTTC. Translated: CASSQGGLVYEQYF.

The CDR3 nucleotides read TGTGCCAGCCCCGACCGAGGTAGGAATACGCAGTATTTT. Translating gives CASPDRGRNTQYF. This chain links TRBV6-1 with TRBJ2-3; D gene ambiguous. V was shortened by 8 bases and J by 7 bases, with 16 bases between the two germline ends. Germline V gene lookup returns CDR1 MNHNS and CDR2 SASEGT. CDR3 length: 13 residues.

Here the CDR3 reads CSAYDRGFYGYTF. In DNA, the CDR3 is TGCAGCGCCTACGACAGGGGTTTTTATGGCTACACCTTC. The chain combines TRBV29-1 with TRBJ1-2, with 8 bases lining up with TRBD1. V shed 7 bases and J 5 bases; nucleotides not matched to a gene: 9. This CDR3 comprises 13 residues. Germline V gives CDR1 SQVTM, CDR2 ANQGSEA.

This rearrangement joins TRBV6-1 to TRBJ1-5; 8 positions match TRBD1. There are 15 residues in the CDR3. V shed 6 bases and J 6 bases; nucleotides not matched to a gene: 10. The V gene's germline CDR1 is MNHNS and CDR2 SASEGT. Here the CDR3 reads CASRARQGRRQPQHF. CDR3 nucleotide sequence: TGTGCCAGCAGGGCGAGACAGGGGCGTCGTCAGCCCCAGCATTTT.

The V call is TRBV15, the J call TRBJ1-6; D is possibly TRBD1 (5 bases). V lost 0 bases and J 5 bases, leaving 14 bases between the germline ends. The CDR3 loop spans 17 amino acids. Germline CDR1 and CDR2: LNHNV and YYDKDF (reference sequence). The CDR3 protein is CATSREGPRVNNSPLHF. The CDR3 nucleotides are TGTGCCACCAGCAGAGAAGGTCCCAGGGTAAATAATTCACCCCTCCACTTT.

This rearrangement joins TRBV6-6 to TRBJ1-2; unclear D gene. The V gene lost 10 bases and the J gene lost 0 bases, with 12 bases spanning the gap. This CDR3 has 13 amino acids. Germline loops: CDR1 MNHNY, CDR2 SVGAGI (reference sequence). CDR3 sequence: CATKPTANYGYTF. The CDR3 DNA reads TGTGCCACCAAACCGACTGCTAACTATGGCTACACCTTC.

This chain's CDR3 is CASSRVGVGKFHTF. CDR3 DNA: TGTGCCAGCAGTCGCGTAGGGGTAGGAAAGTTCCACACCTTC. The V and J genes are TRBV7-8 and TRBJ1-2; a weak D match, TRBD1 (5 bases). The CDR3 covers 14 residues. Trimming shortened V by 6 bases and J by 12 bases, and 23 bases separated the two germline ends. Per the germline V gene, CDR1 is SGHVS and CDR2 is FQNEAQ. The entire variable domain, with the rest obtained from reference TRBV7-8 and TRBJ1-2, is as follows: GAGVSQSPRYKVAKRGQDVALRCDPISGHVSLFWYQQALGQGPEFLTYFQNEAQLDKSGLPSDRFFAERPEGSVSTLKIQRTQQEDSAVYLCASSRVGVGKFHTFGSGTRLTVV.

The CDR3 loop is CASSWPRNRGIYEQYF. CDR3 nucleotides: TGCGCCAGCAGCTGGCCTCGTAACAGGGGTATCTACGAGCAGTACTTC. The rearrangement joins TRBV5-1 to TRBJ2-7; the match to TRBD1 covers 7 bases. The ends lost 3 bases at V and 3 bases at J; junction bases unmatched: 12. The germline gives CDR1 SGHRS, CDR2 YFSETQ. The CDR3 consists of 16 residues.

This clone appeared once. The V and J genes are TRBV5-1 and TRBJ1-1; D might be TRBD1 (6 bases). V was cut by 4 bases and J by 0 bases, with 16 bases left in between. CDR3 size: 16 residues. CDR1 is SGHRS, CDR2 YFSETQ, per germline. The CDR3 sequence is CASSVLGQPVNTEAFF. As DNA, the CDR3 is TGCGCCAGCAGCGTCCTAGGACAGCCGGTGAACACTGAAGCTTTCTTT.

This chain connects TRBV5-1 to TRBJ1-6; D unresolved. V was pared by 4 bases and J by 1 base, with 21 bases between. Germline CDR1 reads SGHRS; CDR2 reads YFSETQ. The CDR3 spans 19 residues. CDR3 amino acids: CASSLEFDKGRSYNSPLHF. CDR3 coding DNA: TGCGCCAGCAGCCTGGAGTTTGATAAAGGGAGGTCCTATAATTCACCCCTCCACTTT.

V and J are TRBV15 and TRBJ1-1; D unclear. V lost 5 bases and J 1 base, leaving 5 bases between the germline ends. The V gene's germline CDR1 is LNHNV and CDR2 YYDKDF (reference sequence). This CDR3 has 12 amino acids. The CDR3 region has the DNA TGTGCCACCAGCTCCAGGAACACTGAAGCTTTCTTT. Residues: CATSSRNTEAFF.

The sample holds one count of this clone. This chain joins TRBV4-3 and TRBJ2-5; the D gene is possibly TRBD2 (6 bases). Trimming took 0 bases from V and 5 from J, leaving 22 bases between them. CDR1 and CDR2 (germline): LGHNA, YSLEER. The CDR3 spans 18 residues. In nucleotides, the CDR3 is TGCGCCAGCAGCCAAGAATTAGTTGGGACTCCCTCCGGGGAGACCCAGTACTTC. It translates to CASSQELVGTPSGETQYF.

The chain employs TRBV6-5 and TRBJ2-7, with D maybe TRBD1 (6 bases). From germline, CDR1 is MNHEY and CDR2 SVGAGI. Between the trimmed V and J ends, which lost 7 bases and 2 bases, there was a span of 18 bases. The CDR3 loop spans 15 amino acids. The CDR3 DNA sequence: TGTGCCAGCAACACCAGGGGACCGCGGGCCTACGAGCAGTACTTC. This translates into CASNTRGPRAYEQYF.

The chain couples TRBV7-9 to TRBJ2-7; 10 positions agree with TRBD1. In germline, CDR1 is SEHNR, CDR2 FQNEAQ (reference sequence). The CDR3 runs to 18 residues. V lost 3 bases, J lost 3 bases, and 14 bases stayed unmatched. CDR3 sequence reads: CASSFGTGDLPPVYEQYF. The DNA of the CDR3 is TGTGCCAGCAGCTTCGGGACAGGGGATCTGCCCCCGGTCTACGAGCAGTACTTC.

Only one count was recorded for this clone. V gene TRBV28 combines with J gene TRBJ1-5; TRBD1 aligns across 7 bases. This CDR3 contains 15 residues. V lost 6 bases and J lost 5; bases outside the gene matches: 10. Looked up from germline, CDR1 is MDHEN and CDR2 is SYDVKM. The CDR3 region has the DNA TGTGCCAGCAGCCGTAACAGGGGAGGCGATCAGCCCCAGCATTTT. Translated, it gives CASSRNRGGDQPQHF.

The rearrangement links TRBV5-5 to TRBJ1-1; possible D gene TRBD1, 5 bases. The V gene lost 4 bases and the J gene lost 7 bases, with 11 bases spanning the gap. The CDR3 runs 12 residues. Germline CDR1 reads SGHKS; CDR2 reads YYEKEE (reference sequence). As DNA, the CDR3 is TGTGCCAGCAGCCCTCAGGGAGGTGAAGCTTTCTTT. This codes for CASSPQGGEAFF.

This clone has only one observation. The chain combines TRBV6-5 with TRBJ2-5; D unresolved. V lost 4 bases to trimming and J lost 4 bases, with 19 bases between them. The CDR3 has 16 amino acids. Germline V lookup: CDR1 MNHEY, CDR2 SVGAGI. CDR3 nucleotide sequence: TGTGCCAGCAGTTCCGTCAGGTACCCCACCGTAGAGACCCAGTACTTC. Residues: CASSSVRYPTVETQYF.